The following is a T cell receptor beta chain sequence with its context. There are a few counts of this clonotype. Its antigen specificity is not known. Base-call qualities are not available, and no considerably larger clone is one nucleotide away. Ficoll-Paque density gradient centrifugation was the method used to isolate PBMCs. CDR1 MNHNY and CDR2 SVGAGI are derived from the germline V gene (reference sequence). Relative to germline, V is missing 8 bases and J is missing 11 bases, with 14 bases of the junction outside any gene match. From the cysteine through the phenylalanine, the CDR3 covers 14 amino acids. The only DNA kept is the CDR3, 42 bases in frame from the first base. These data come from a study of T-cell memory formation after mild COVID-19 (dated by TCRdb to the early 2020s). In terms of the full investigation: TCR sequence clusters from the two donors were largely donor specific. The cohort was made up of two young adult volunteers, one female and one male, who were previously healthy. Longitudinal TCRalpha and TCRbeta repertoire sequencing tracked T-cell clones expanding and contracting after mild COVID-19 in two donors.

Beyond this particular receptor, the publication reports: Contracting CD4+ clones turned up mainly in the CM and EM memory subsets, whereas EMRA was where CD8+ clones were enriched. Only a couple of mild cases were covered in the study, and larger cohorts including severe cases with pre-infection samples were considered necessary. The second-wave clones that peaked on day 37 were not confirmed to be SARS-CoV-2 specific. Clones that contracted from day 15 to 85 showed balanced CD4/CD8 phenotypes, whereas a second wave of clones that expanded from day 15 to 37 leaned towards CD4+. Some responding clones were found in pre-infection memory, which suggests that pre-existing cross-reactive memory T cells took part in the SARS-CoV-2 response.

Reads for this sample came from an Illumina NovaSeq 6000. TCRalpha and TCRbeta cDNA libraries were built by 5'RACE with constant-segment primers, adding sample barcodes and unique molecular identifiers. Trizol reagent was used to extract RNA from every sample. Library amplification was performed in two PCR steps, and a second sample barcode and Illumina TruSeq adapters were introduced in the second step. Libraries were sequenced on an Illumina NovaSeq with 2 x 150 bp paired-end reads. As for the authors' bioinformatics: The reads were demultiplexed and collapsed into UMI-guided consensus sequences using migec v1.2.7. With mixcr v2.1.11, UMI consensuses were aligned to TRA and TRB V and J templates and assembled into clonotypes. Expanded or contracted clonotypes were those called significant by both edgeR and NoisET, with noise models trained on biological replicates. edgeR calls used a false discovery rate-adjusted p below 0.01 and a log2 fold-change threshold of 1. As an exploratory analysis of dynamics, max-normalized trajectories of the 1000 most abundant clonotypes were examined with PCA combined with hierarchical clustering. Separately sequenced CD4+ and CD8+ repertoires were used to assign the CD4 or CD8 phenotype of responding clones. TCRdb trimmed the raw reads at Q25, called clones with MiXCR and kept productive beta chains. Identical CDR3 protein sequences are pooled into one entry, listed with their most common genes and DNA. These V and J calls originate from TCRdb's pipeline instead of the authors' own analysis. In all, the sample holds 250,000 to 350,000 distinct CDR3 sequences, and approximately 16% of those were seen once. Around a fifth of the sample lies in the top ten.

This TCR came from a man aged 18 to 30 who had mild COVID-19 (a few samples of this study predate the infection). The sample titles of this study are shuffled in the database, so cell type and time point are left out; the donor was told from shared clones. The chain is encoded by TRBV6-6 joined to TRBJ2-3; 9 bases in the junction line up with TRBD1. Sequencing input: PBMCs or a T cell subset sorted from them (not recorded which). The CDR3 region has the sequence CASGLTGTGSGQYF. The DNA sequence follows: TGTGCCAGCGGACTCACCGGGACAGGGAGTGGGCAGTATTTT.